This entry describes one TCR beta chain. This entry belongs to a study of blood T cell repertoires in COVID-19. Trimming shortened V by 1 base and J by 1 base, and 7 bases separated the two germline ends. The CDR3 runs 15 residues. Germline lookup yields CDR1 LNHDA and CDR2 SQIVND (reference sequence). Authors' methods: Cell counts per sample came from amplifying reference gene primers. Here immunoSEQ multiplex PCR was the method, and the copy in TCRdb shows in-frame clones only, minus some. V, J and clone size are those of that table, while D and trimming were read from the DNA. The sample has 250,000 or so clones; about 90% are singletons.

The V call is TRBV19, the J call TRBJ1-4; no definite D call. The TCR comes from a human donor in a cohort exposed to, infected with or recovered from COVID-19 (not recorded which). The donor label of this sample is uncertain. The specimen was PBMCs or T cells enriched from blood (not recorded which). The CDR3 here is CASSIAGETNEKLFF. The DNA of the CDR3 is TGTGCCAGTAGTATAGCGGGAGAAACTAATGAAAAACTGTTTTTT.